This T cell receptor (beta chain) was retrieved from a study of T-cell reconstitution after alpha-beta-depleted transplantation in children. Findings and caveats of the study: One year post-transplant, T-cell counts and diversity were largely derived from T cells produced anew. Expanded clones from the graft, numbering several hundred, reportedly supplied alpha-beta T cells about two months after transplant. For some patients, TCRbeta diversity was high at day 60 because of recipient T cells and thymic progenitors that survived.

This clonotype was seen more than once but under ten times. Antigen specificity is unknown. Unique molecular identifiers featured in how the TCRbeta library was prepared. Using its own MiXCR run on the PCR reads, TCRdb lists one record per CDR3 protein. The sample lists fewer than 550,000 distinct CDR3 sequences; more than 9.5% were seen once. Germline lookup yields CDR1 MNHEY and CDR2 SVGEGT. V lost 7 bases, J lost 4 bases, and 20 bases lay in between. This CDR3 has 15 residues. The clonotype was recovered from a female patient aged 2-15 years who had a stem cell transplant for aplastic anemia, so the T cells may come from the graft donor. The starting material was PBMCs, mostly from graft donor cells, obtained 180 days after TCRalphabeta/CD19-depleted stem cell transplant. The gene calls are TRBV6-2 or TRBV6-3 and TRBJ2-7; D perhaps matches TRBD1 (6 bases). The CDR3 region is CASTPGHGALYEQYV. The CDR3 nucleotides are TGTGCCAGCACCCCGGGACACGGCGCCCTTTACGAGCAGTACGTC.